This TCR beta chain emerged from a study of CD8+ T cells in alopecia areata. Whole-study context: The drug, oral tofacitinib, was given to treated patients at 5 to 10 mg twice daily. General study results and limits: More clonal than normal scalp was lesional scalp, particularly alopecia totalis/universalis. On tofacitinib, scalp and blood still held many of the expanded lesional clones.

Turning to this clone: Its antigen is currently unknown.

The CDR3 totals 12 residues. The germline gives CDR1 SGHVS, CDR2 FNYEAQ. Deletions cut 4 bases from V and 7 bases from J, with 8 bases between. As to treatment: oral pan-JAK inhibitor, 5-10 mg twice daily. PBMCs served as the source from which CD4+ and CD8+ T cells were sorted. cDNA prepared by RNA extraction and subsequent reverse transcription served as the template for sequencing. The data were produced by immunoSEQ multiplex PCR, yet TCRdb's version contains in-frame clones alone and is incomplete. Seen here are approximately 280,000 clones, 58% observed once, and the top ten hold approximately 2%.

This specimen was CD4+ T cells sorted from blood, taken at week 24, from a patient treated with tofacitinib. The V and J genes are TRBV7-6 and TRBJ2-1; no firm D call. This receptor was identified in a human donor with alopecia areata. For the CDR3, the DNA is TGTGCCAGCAGCTCCCCGGTAAATGAGCAGTTCTTC. This encodes CASSSPVNEQFF.